This T cell receptor (beta chain) was captured in a study of cytomegalovirus exposure and HLA in healthy donors. The germline V gene encodes CDR1 SNHLY and CDR2 FYNNEI. This CDR3 is built from 14 residues. The junction had 5 bases not matched to a gene; V was cut back by 6 bases and J by 5 bases. Broader study findings: Later analysis reportedly placed an Asian-associated ancestry cluster below the roughly 680-donor mean in N-insertions. While the bulk of TCR sequences proved rare, some public TCRs turned up in many donors. A later analysis found common viral pathogens apparently linked to several of the most significant clusters.

To note about this clone: Antigen specificity is unknown.

Among the donors, all were healthy bone marrow donors. The PCR ran on 60 Vbeta and 13 Jbeta primers. Assay used: immunoSEQ multiplex PCR; TCRdb lists only in-frame clones, some missing. The table has fewer than 200,000 clones, approximately 75% seen once. Input material: PBMCs. The TCR comes from a woman aged 18-35 years in good health and CMV-seronegative. V usage is TRBV2 and J usage is TRBJ1-1; 11 bases map to TRBD1. In DNA, the CDR3 is TGTGCCAGCAGAATAGGGACAGGGGGTACTGAAGCTTTCTTT. Its translation is CASRIGTGGTEAFF.